The 11 T cell receptor beta chains reported below all come from one sample, sequenced in a study of blood T cell repertoires in COVID-19 (dated by TCRdb to 2020 to 2022). The library relied on the immunoSEQ multiplex PCR assay. TCRdb mirrors the immuneACCESS table, restricted to in-frame sequences. Some clones are absent from its copies; in checked studies, under half trace to an unresolved V gene, and the reason for the others is unknown. For this sample the table gives approximately 35,000 clones, of which 75% to 90% were detected only once. The ten largest account for 11% to 15% of the sample. The sample taken for sequencing was peripheral blood. These receptors were taken from a man between 60 and 70 years old with active COVID-19.

The V gene is TRBV6-1, the J gene TRBJ1-1, with 11 bases that match TRBD1. This CDR3 is built from 14 residues. V shed 6 bases, J shed 5 bases, and the junction held 5 bases outside the gene matches. CDR1 and CDR2 from the germline V gene are MNHNS and SASEGT. The CDR3 region is CASRRDRGSTEAFF. CDR3 in DNA: TGTGCCAGCAGAAGGGACAGGGGGTCTACTGAAGCTTTCTTT.

This chain connects TRBV19 to TRBJ1-4, with no clear D. Per the germline V gene, CDR1 is LNHDA and CDR2 is SQIVND (reference sequence). Trimming left V 7 bases short and J 0 bases short, with 15 bases between. The CDR3 sequence is 16 residues long. CDR3 DNA: TGTGCCAGTACTTCCAGGCTCATGGCAACTAATGAAAAACTGTTTTTT. Translating gives CASTSRLMATNEKLFF. The whole variable domain, filled in from reference TRBV19 and TRBJ1-4, reads DGGITQSPKYLFRKEGQNVTLSCEQNLNHDAMYWYRQDPGQGLRLIYYSQIVNDFQKGDIAEGYSVSREKKESFPLTVTSAQKNPTAFYLCASTSRLMATNEKLFFGSGTQLSVL.

V is TRBV2 and J is TRBJ2-7; 8 nucleotides align to TRBD1. The CDR3 runs 13 residues. After removal of 4 bases from V and 2 bases from J, the junction contained 1 base not matched to a gene. Germline lookup yields CDR1 SNHLY and CDR2 FYNNEI. CDR3: CASSAGQAYEQYF. CDR3 in DNA: TGTGCCAGCAGTGCGGGACAGGCCTACGAGCAGTACTTC.

This sequence joins TRBV25-1 and TRBJ2-7, with D maybe TRBD2 (6 bases). Germline values: CDR1 MGHDK, CDR2 SYGVNS. V dropped 8 bases and J dropped 2 bases, with 16 bases sitting between them. There are 14 residues in the CDR3. This CDR3 reads CASRRGGTTYEQYF. CDR3 bases: TGTGCCAGCCGACGGGGCGGGACCACCTACGAGCAGTACTTC.

J is TRBJ2-2 and V is TRBV15, with 9 bases that match TRBD1. Unmatched junction bases numbered 5, after V lost 5 bases and J lost 4 bases. Germline CDR1 and CDR2: LNHNV and YYDKDF (reference sequence). This CDR3 has 15 amino acids. The CDR3 DNA sequence: TGTGCCACCAGCTGGACAGGGGTTATCACCGGGGAGCTGTTTTTT. It translates to CATSWTGVITGELFF.

This clone was seen a few times. The chain employs TRBV15 and TRBJ2-3; 10 bases match TRBD1. Trimming took 4 bases from V and 8 from J; bases not matched to a gene: 6. Germline CDR1 is LNHNV and CDR2 is YYDKDF (reference sequence). The CDR3 is 14 residues long. CDR3 region: CATSIGTGEGTQYF. CDR3 nucleotide sequence: TGTGCCACCAGCATAGGGACAGGGGAAGGTACGCAGTATTTT.

J is TRBJ1-1 and V is TRBV5-1; D perhaps matches TRBD1 (6 bases). V was trimmed by 6 bases and J by 0 bases, leaving 12 bases between them. The CDR3 has 14 amino acids. CDR1 and CDR2 (germline): SGHRS, YFSETQ. CDR3: CASKRQEMNTEAFF. The DNA for the CDR3 is TGCGCCAGCAAGAGACAGGAAATGAACACTGAAGCTTTCTTT.

The V gene is TRBV15, the J gene TRBJ2-7; the match to TRBD2 covers 7 bases. The CDR3 is made up of 14 amino acids. Germline values: CDR1 LNHNV, CDR2 YYDKDF (reference sequence). V was pared by 1 base and J by 5 bases, with 5 bases of the junction left unmatched. The CDR3 sequence: CATSRVRESNEQYF. The CDR3 nucleotides are TGTGCCACCAGCAGAGTGCGGGAGTCAAACGAGCAGTACTTC.

The chain joins TRBV25-1 to TRBJ2-7; 8 bases agree with TRBD2. Germline lookup yields CDR1 MGHDK and CDR2 SYGVNS. CDR3 length equals 14 residues. J was trimmed by 6 bases and V by 5 bases; bases with no gene match: 9. In DNA, the CDR3 is TGTGCCAGCAGTTCTTATAGCGGGATCGGCGAGCAGTACTTC. This gives the protein CASSSYSGIGEQYF.

This rearrangement joins TRBV10-3 to TRBJ2-1, with D perhaps TRBD1 (5 bases). Per the germline V gene, CDR1 is ENHRY and CDR2 is SYGVKD. V lost 0 bases and J 7 bases, leaving 10 bases between the germline ends. CDR3 length equals 14 residues. This chain's CDR3 is CAISESNRPNEQFF. The DNA for the CDR3 is TGTGCCATCAGTGAGTCTAACAGGCCTAATGAGCAGTTCTTC.

The V and J genes are TRBV6-1 and TRBJ1-4, with unresolved D. Germline V gives CDR1 MNHNS, CDR2 SASEGT. The CDR3 is 17 amino acids. V was shortened by 0 bases and J by 7 bases, with 18 bases between the two germline ends. Here the CDR3 reads CASSEALTSIPFEKLFF. The CDR3 region has the DNA TGTGCCAGCAGTGAAGCGCTTACGTCTATCCCCTTTGAAAAACTGTTTTTT.